The present T cell receptor beta chain was sequenced within a study of blood T cells in healthy people across ages. Then a second PCR, running about 6 to 11 cycles, was carried out with a sample-barcoded 5' primer and a J-beta primer mix. From the 5' RACE reads, TCRdb called clonotypes with MiXCR, one entry per CDR3 protein. This table holds approximately 680,000 distinct CDR3 sequences, about 30% found once. The sample holds a few counts of this clonotype. Its specificity is not known. Regarding the study as a whole: It was the long-lived donors that had more naive CD4+ cells and higher diversity than aged donors.

CDR1 ENHRY and CDR2 SYGVKD come from the germline V gene. The CDR3 has 14 residues. Trimming took 6 bases from V and 1 from J; bases not matched to a gene: 1. Sequenced: blood. The TCR originated in a woman aged 80 or over in good health. V usage is TRBV10-3 and J usage is TRBJ1-1, with 11 bases that match TRBD1. The CDR3 sequence is CAIRGTGGNTEAFF. The CDR3 nucleotides read TGTGCCATCAGGGGGACAGGGGGGAACACTGAAGCTTTCTTT.